This T cell receptor (beta chain) was identified during a study of OX40 agonist ivuxolimab in advanced cancers. Study-level information: The group had a mean age of 60 years, ranged from about 20 to 79, and was 82.7% male. Study-level results: Some of the lowest clonal expansion was seen in partial responders at 0.1-3.0 mg/kg.

In the case of this clone: What it recognizes is unknown.

TCRdb keeps only in-frame clones here, not all; method: immunoSEQ multiplex PCR. This table holds 65,000 to 80,000 clones, 65% to 85% found once. The CDR3 is made up of 12 amino acids. The germline gives CDR1 SNHLY, CDR2 FYNNEI. Trimming took off 10 bases at V and 5 bases at J, with 13 bases between the two ends. This receptor was identified in an adult with an advanced solid tumor such as melanoma, head and neck, liver or kidney cancer. This material consisted of CD4+ or CD8+ T cells sorted from blood, taken in a trial of the OX40 agonist ivuxolimab. The V and J genes are TRBV2 and TRBJ2-3; no clear D gene. The CDR3 is CATGIVRDTQYF. In nucleotides, the CDR3 is TGTGCCACCGGAATAGTTCGAGATACGCAGTATTTT.